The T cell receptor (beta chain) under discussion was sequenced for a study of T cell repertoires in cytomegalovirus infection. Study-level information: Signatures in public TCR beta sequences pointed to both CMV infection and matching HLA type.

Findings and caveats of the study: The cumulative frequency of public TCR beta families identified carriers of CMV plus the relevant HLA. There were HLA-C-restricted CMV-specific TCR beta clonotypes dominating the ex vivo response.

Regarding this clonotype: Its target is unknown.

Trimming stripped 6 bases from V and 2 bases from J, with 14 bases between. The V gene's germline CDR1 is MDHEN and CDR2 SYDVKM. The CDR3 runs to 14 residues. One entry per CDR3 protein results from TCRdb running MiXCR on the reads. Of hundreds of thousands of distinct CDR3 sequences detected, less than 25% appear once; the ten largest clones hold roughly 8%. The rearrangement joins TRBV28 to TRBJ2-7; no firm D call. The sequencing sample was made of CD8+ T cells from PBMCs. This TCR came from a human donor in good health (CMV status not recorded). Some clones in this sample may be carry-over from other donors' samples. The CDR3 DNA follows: TGTGCCAGCAGCCCCCTCCTCATGGCCTACGAGCAGTACGTC. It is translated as CASSPLLMAYEQYV.